The rows below give T cell receptor beta chains drawn from one sample of a study of cytomegalovirus exposure and HLA in healthy donors. The table came from immunoSEQ multiplex PCR; TCRdb's copy has only in-frame clones and leaves some out. The sample includes more than 90,000 clones, around 81% of them seen just once. Material: PBMCs. Every receptor here comes from a woman between 65 and 79 years old in good health and CMV-seropositive. Both conserved end residues are part of each CDR3. A D gene is named only where the DNA matches it firmly. Clone size is given for some rows only: seen once, a few or many times, or a class if the clone is expanded.

clone_size: few; v_call: TRBV11-3; d_call: NA; j_call: TRBJ2-2; cdr3_aa: CASSQTTPANTGELFF; cdr3_nt: TGTGCCAGCAGCCAAACTACGCCCGCGAACACCGGGGAGCTGTTTTTT
clone_size: few; v_call: TRBV19; d_call: TRBD1; j_call: TRBJ1-1; cdr3_aa: CASSIDRVTEAFF; cdr3_nt: TGTGCCAGTAGTATCGACAGGGTAACTGAAGCTTTCTTT
clone_size: few; v_call: TRBV5-1; d_call: TRBD2; j_call: TRBJ2-5; cdr3_aa: CASSGSGRVETQYF; cdr3_nt: TGCGCCAGCAGCGGTAGCGGGAGGGTAGAGACCCAGTACTTC
clone_size: few; v_call: TRBV7-6; d_call: NA; j_call: TRBJ1-1; cdr3_aa: CASSLASAGNTEAFF; cdr3_nt: TGTGCCAGCAGCTTAGCGTCTGCAGGGAACACTGAAGCTTTCTTT
clone_size: NA; v_call: TRBV18; d_call: NA; j_call: TRBJ1-2; cdr3_aa: CASSPPGHLNYGYTF; cdr3_nt: TGTGCCAGCTCACCACCGGGGCATCTTAACTATGGCTACACCTTC
clone_size: NA; v_call: TRBV9; d_call: NA; j_call: TRBJ2-7; cdr3_aa: CASSTYETSGSYEQYF; cdr3_nt: TGTGCCAGCTCCACGTATGAGACATCTGGCTCCTACGAGCAGTACTTC
clone_size: once; v_call: TRBV5-1; d_call: TRBD2; j_call: TRBJ2-1; cdr3_aa: CASSYGTSGSNEQFF; cdr3_nt: TGCGCCAGCAGCTACGGGACTAGCGGGAGTAATGAGCAGTTCTTC
clone_size: NA; v_call: TRBV27; d_call: NA; j_call: TRBJ1-2; cdr3_aa: CASSPKIGGYGYTF; cdr3_nt: TGTGCCAGCAGTCCCAAAATCGGTGGCTATGGCTACACCTTC
clone_size: NA; v_call: TRBV6-1; d_call: NA; j_call: TRBJ2-1; cdr3_aa: CASKTEGAYNEQFF; cdr3_nt: TGTGCCAGCAAAACAGAGGGGGCCTACAATGAGCAGTTCTTC
clone_size: once; v_call: TRBV7-2; d_call: NA; j_call: TRBJ1-5; cdr3_aa: CASSLGAGRQPQHF; cdr3_nt: TGTGCCAGCAGCTTAGGGGCAGGGAGGCAGCCCCAGCATTTT
clone_size: NA; v_call: TRBV5-6; d_call: NA; j_call: TRBJ2-3; cdr3_aa: CASSWGRTHTQYF; cdr3_nt: TGTGCCAGCAGCTGGGGCCGCACTCATACGCAGTATTTT
clone_size: NA; v_call: TRBV19; d_call: TRBD2; j_call: TRBJ2-1; cdr3_aa: CASSMRTSGRSDEQFF; cdr3_nt: TGTGCCAGTAGTATGAGGACTAGCGGGAGGTCTGATGAGCAGTTCTTC
clone_size: NA; v_call: TRBV10-3; d_call: TRBD2; j_call: TRBJ2-5; cdr3_aa: CAISATSGSGETQYF; cdr3_nt: TGTGCCATCAGTGCGACTAGCGGGAGTGGGGAGACCCAGTACTTC
clone_size: NA; v_call: TRBV10-3; d_call: NA; j_call: TRBJ2-5; cdr3_aa: CAINTWSGQPYF; cdr3_nt: TGTGCCATCAACACCTGGAGTGGTCAACCGTACTTC
clone_size: NA; v_call: TRBV6-6; d_call: NA; j_call: TRBJ1-5; cdr3_aa: CASSYIQGNQPQHF; cdr3_nt: TGTGCCAGCAGTTACATACAGGGCAATCAGCCCCAGCATTTT
clone_size: NA; v_call: TRBV7-8; d_call: NA; j_call: TRBJ1-1; cdr3_aa: CASSLAIMNTEAFF; cdr3_nt: TGTGCCAGCAGCTTAGCAATCATGAACACTGAAGCTTTCTTT
clone_size: NA; v_call: TRBV4-2; d_call: NA; j_call: TRBJ2-1; cdr3_aa: CASSQGLADEQFF; cdr3_nt: TGTGCCAGCAGCCAAGGGTTAGCCGATGAGCAGTTCTTC
clone_size: NA; v_call: TRBV7-2; d_call: NA; j_call: TRBJ1-2; cdr3_aa: CASTVGGLGYTF; cdr3_nt: TGTGCCAGCACAGTGGGGGGTTTGGGCTACACCTTC
clone_size: NA; v_call: TRBV4-3; d_call: TRBD2; j_call: TRBJ2-2; cdr3_aa: CASSQGASGIKEAGELFF; cdr3_nt: TGCGCCAGCAGCCAAGGAGCTAGCGGAATTAAGGAGGCCGGGGAGCTGTTTTTT
clone_size: NA; v_call: TRBV28; d_call: TRBD1; j_call: TRBJ2-1; cdr3_aa: CASSDRTGSSYNEQFF; cdr3_nt: TGTGCCAGCAGTGACCGGACAGGGAGCTCCTACAATGAGCAGTTCTTC
clone_size: once; v_call: TRBV25-1; d_call: NA; j_call: TRBJ1-4; cdr3_aa: CASTSTGATNEKLFF; cdr3_nt: TGTGCCAGCACCTCAACCGGAGCAACTAATGAAAAACTGTTTTTT
clone_size: NA; v_call: TRBV18; d_call: NA; j_call: TRBJ1-3; cdr3_aa: CASSPDGISGNTIYF; cdr3_nt: TGTGCCAGCTCACCGGACGGGATATCTGGAAACACCATATATTTT
clone_size: few; v_call: TRBV11-3; d_call: TRBD2; j_call: TRBJ2-3; cdr3_aa: CASSPPPWYSGTDTQYF; cdr3_nt: TGTGCCAGCAGCCCGCCCCCATGGTATAGCGGGACAGATACGCAGTATTTT
clone_size: NA; v_call: TRBV7-9; d_call: TRBD2; j_call: TRBJ2-2; cdr3_aa: CASSLAGGSMTGELFF; cdr3_nt: TGTGCCAGCAGCTTAGCGGGAGGGTCAATGACCGGGGAGCTGTTTTTT
clone_size: NA; v_call: TRBV27; d_call: TRBD1; j_call: TRBJ1-5; cdr3_aa: CASSQTSGGRSNQPQHF; cdr3_nt: TGTGCCAGCAGCCAGACTTCAGGGGGCCGAAGCAATCAGCCCCAGCATTTT
clone_size: NA; v_call: TRBV30; d_call: NA; j_call: TRBJ2-3; cdr3_aa: CAWRGGGTDTQYF; cdr3_nt: TGTGCCTGGAGAGGGGGGGGCACAGATACGCAGTATTTT
clone_size: NA; v_call: TRBV28; d_call: NA; j_call: TRBJ2-3; cdr3_aa: CASRPGTRETDTQYF; cdr3_nt: TGTGCCAGCAGGCCTGGGACAAGGGAGACAGATACGCAGTATTTT
clone_size: NA; v_call: TRBV9; d_call: TRBD2; j_call: TRBJ2-2; cdr3_aa: CASSPRAGVPGELFF; cdr3_nt: TGTGCCAGCAGCCCAAGGGCGGGAGTTCCCGGGGAGCTGTTTTTT
clone_size: once; v_call: TRBV4-1; d_call: TRBD1; j_call: TRBJ2-5; cdr3_aa: CASSQAGTGDETQYF; cdr3_nt: TGCGCCAGCAGCCAAGCCGGGACAGGGGACGAGACCCAGTACTTC
clone_size: once; v_call: TRBV27; d_call: TRBD1; j_call: TRBJ1-2; cdr3_aa: CASSDRGPGYGYTF; cdr3_nt: TGTGCCAGCAGTGACAGGGGGCCCGGCTATGGCTACACCTTC
clone_size: once; v_call: TRBV25-1; d_call: NA; j_call: TRBJ2-7; cdr3_aa: CASKHTGSSYEQYF; cdr3_nt: TGTGCCAGCAAACATACTGGGAGCTCCTACGAGCAGTACTTC
clone_size: NA; v_call: TRBV15; d_call: NA; j_call: TRBJ2-5; cdr3_aa: CATSRGALAAETQYF; cdr3_nt: TGTGCCACCAGCAGAGGTGCCTTGGCGGCGGAGACCCAGTACTTC
clone_size: NA; v_call: TRBV7-9; d_call: NA; j_call: TRBJ1-1; cdr3_aa: CASSFQGLNTEAFF; cdr3_nt: TGTGCCAGCAGCTTTCAGGGCTTGAACACTGAAGCTTTCTTT
clone_size: NA; v_call: TRBV19; d_call: TRBD1; j_call: TRBJ2-7; cdr3_aa: CASRQGAAAYEQYF; cdr3_nt: TGTGCCAGTAGACAGGGGGCGGCCGCCTACGAGCAGTACTTC
clone_size: NA; v_call: TRBV28; d_call: TRBD1; j_call: TRBJ1-2; cdr3_aa: CASSYGQGARGYTF; cdr3_nt: TGTGCCAGCAGTTATGGACAGGGGGCTCGGGGCTACACCTTC
clone_size: NA; v_call: TRBV5-1; d_call: TRBD2; j_call: TRBJ2-2; cdr3_aa: CASSSNLAGAMGELFF; cdr3_nt: TGCGCCAGCAGCTCTAATCTAGCGGGAGCCATGGGGGAGCTGTTTTTT
clone_size: NA; v_call: TRBV9; d_call: NA; j_call: TRBJ2-2; cdr3_aa: CASSVDRDTGELFF; cdr3_nt: TGTGCCAGCAGCGTAGACAGGGACACCGGGGAGCTGTTTTTT
clone_size: once; v_call: TRBV7-2; d_call: NA; j_call: TRBJ1-1; cdr3_aa: CASRELTGNTEAFF; cdr3_nt: TGTGCCAGCAGGGAACTGACAGGGAACACTGAAGCTTTCTTT
clone_size: NA; v_call: TRBV16; d_call: NA; j_call: TRBJ1-2; cdr3_aa: CASSLVSGGYTF; cdr3_nt: TGTGCCAGCAGTCTAGTTTCGGGTGGCTACACCTTC
clone_size: NA; v_call: TRBV27; d_call: TRBD1; j_call: TRBJ2-7; cdr3_aa: CASSIRDRARDEQYF; cdr3_nt: TGTGCCAGCAGTATCCGGGACAGGGCCCGAGACGAGCAGTACTTC
clone_size: NA; v_call: TRBV6-6; d_call: NA; j_call: TRBJ1-1; cdr3_aa: CASRKGDTEAFF; cdr3_nt: TGTGCCAGCAGGAAAGGGGACACTGAAGCTTTCTTT
clone_size: NA; v_call: TRBV5-1; d_call: TRBD2; j_call: TRBJ2-2; cdr3_aa: CASSLGLAVNTGELFF; cdr3_nt: TGCGCCAGCAGCTTGGGACTAGCGGTGAACACCGGGGAGCTGTTTTTT
clone_size: NA; v_call: TRBV7-9; d_call: TRBD1; j_call: TRBJ2-7; cdr3_aa: CASSYGTGTYEQYF; cdr3_nt: TGTGCCAGCAGCTACGGGACAGGGACCTACGAGCAGTACTTC
clone_size: NA; v_call: TRBV7-9; d_call: TRBD1; j_call: TRBJ2-2; cdr3_aa: CSSRTPGQGKTGELFF; cdr3_nt: TGTTCCAGCAGGACTCCGGGACAGGGGAAGACCGGGGAGCTGTTTTTT
clone_size: NA; v_call: TRBV2; d_call: TRBD2; j_call: TRBJ2-3; cdr3_aa: CASTGAGGTQYF; cdr3_nt: TGTGCCAGCACAGGCGCGGGGGGTACGCAGTATTTT
clone_size: NA; v_call: TRBV4-2; d_call: NA; j_call: TRBJ2-3; cdr3_aa: CASSQDSVTDTQYF; cdr3_nt: TGTGCCAGCAGCCAAGACTCGGTTACAGATACGCAGTATTTT
clone_size: NA; v_call: TRBV5-1; d_call: TRBD1; j_call: TRBJ2-3; cdr3_aa: CASSLRFGQGASDTQYF; cdr3_nt: TGCGCCAGCAGCTTGAGGTTTGGGCAGGGGGCCTCAGATACGCAGTATTTT
clone_size: NA; v_call: TRBV5-5; d_call: TRBD1; j_call: TRBJ1-1; cdr3_aa: CASSRAGQGDAEAFF; cdr3_nt: TGTGCCAGCAGCCGGGCGGGACAGGGAGACGCTGAAGCTTTCTTT